The present entry profiles one TCR beta chain with its context. This entry is derived from a study of blood T cell repertoires in COVID-19. At the level of the study: T cells, B-cell-depleted T cells, or PBMCs provided the cDNA or gDNA that served as material.

How the authors handled the data: Nucleated cell number was recorded as an estimate derived from reference gene primer amplification. The method was immunoSEQ multiplex PCR; TCRdb's version includes in-frame clones alone and lacks a portion of them. The V and J calls and the clone size are those of that table, but D and trimming were determined from the DNA. There are some 100,000 clones in the sample; approximately 84% occur only once, and roughly 17% lies in the top ten. V gave up 4 bases and J gave up 10 bases; unmatched junction bases: 12. This CDR3 spans 15 amino acids. Germline V CDR1 and CDR2: SGHRS, YFSETQ.

The chain recombines TRBV5-1 with TRBJ1-4; 8 nucleotides agree with TRBD1. Sequences were obtained from peripheral blood. The sequence was obtained from a woman in her fifties or sixties with acute or convalescent COVID-19. Written as DNA, the CDR3 is TGCGCCAGCAGCCTAACACAACAGGGGGGAAGAAAACTGTTTTTT. It codes for CASSLTQQGGRKLFF.